The 31 T cell receptor beta chains below all came from one sample that was sequenced in a study of cytomegalovirus exposure and HLA in healthy donors (dated by TCRdb to the late 2010s). The library relied on the immunoSEQ multiplex PCR assay. For the multiplex PCR, a mixture combining 60 forward primers for TCR Vbeta segments and 13 reverse primers for TCR Jbeta segments was used. Imported from immuneACCESS, the table was reduced by TCRdb to in-frame sequences with V and J called. These copies leave out some clones; in studies compared against another copy, an unresolved V gene accounts for under half, and the cause of the remainder is not known. Recorded for this sample are about 100,000 clones; around 77% of them occurred a single time. 15% to 20% of the sample is taken by the ten largest. The source material was PBMCs. Every receptor here comes from a woman in her fifties or sixties in good health and CMV-seropositive.

The chain uses TRBV29-1 and TRBJ2-1; 8 bases map to TRBD1. This CDR3 is built from 16 residues. V lost 0 bases to trimming and J lost 1 base; unmatched junction nucleotides: 5. Germline V CDR1 and CDR2: SQVTM, ANQGSEA. The CDR3 coding sequence is TGCAGCGTTGAAGAGTTGAGGACAGGGTCCTACAATGAGCAGTTCTTC. This encodes CSVEELRTGSYNEQFF.

This clone has a handful of counts. V usage is TRBV2 and J usage is TRBJ2-7; 9 nucleotides align to TRBD2. Losses at the gene ends were 4 bases for V and 7 bases for J; bases not matched to a gene: 5. Per the germline V gene, CDR1 is SNHLY and CDR2 is FYNNEI. This CDR3 is 13 amino acids long. The CDR3 protein is CASSVGLAGEQYF. CDR3 nucleotide sequence: TGTGCCAGCAGTGTGGGACTAGCCGGTGAGCAGTACTTC.

The gene calls are TRBV6-5 and TRBJ2-5; perhaps TRBD2 as D (6 bases). V dropped 3 bases and J dropped 5 bases, with 13 bases sitting between them. The CDR3 totals 14 residues. Germline V CDR1 and CDR2: MNHEY, SVGAGI. The CDR3, as DNA: TGTGCCAGCAGTTATTCACTAGCAGAGGAGACCCAGTACTTC. Its translation is CASSYSLAEETQYF.

The genes are TRBV4-1 and TRBJ1-5; TRBD1 might be the D (6 bases). Germline CDR1 MGHRA, CDR2 YSYEKL. This CDR3 spans 14 amino acids. The germline V and J ends were trimmed by 4 bases and 5 bases, with 12 bases remaining between them. CDR3 amino acids: CASSPFPGDQPQHF. The CDR3 DNA follows: TGCGCCAGCAGCCCGTTCCCAGGGGATCAGCCCCAGCATTTT.

CDR3 coding DNA: TGTGCCAGCAGTACCCGGGACAGGACGTATGGCTACACCTTC. It is translated as CASSTRDRTYGYTF. V gene TRBV28 combines with J gene TRBJ1-2, with 8 bases matching TRBD1. The CDR3 is made up of 14 amino acids. From germline, CDR1 is MDHEN and CDR2 SYDVKM. V was clipped by 5 bases and J by 5 bases; unmatched bases: 7.

The genes are TRBV27 and TRBJ1-2, with unresolved D. Germline V CDR1 and CDR2: MNHEY, SMNVEV (reference sequence). The CDR3 is 14 amino acids. Trimming pared 4 bases from V and 4 bases from J, leaving 13 bases between. The CDR3 is CASSSLGRFYGYTF. CDR3 nucleotides: TGTGCCAGCAGTTCACTAGGACGGTTCTATGGCTACACCTTC.

V usage is TRBV4-1 and J usage is TRBJ2-1; 10 nucleotides match TRBD2. CDR3 length: 17 amino acids. The junction had 6 bases not matched to a gene; V was cut back by 0 bases and J by 4 bases. Looked up from germline, CDR1 is MGHRA and CDR2 is YSYEKL. The CDR3 nucleotides are TGCGCCAGCAGCCAAGATCTTTTAGCGGGAGGATACAATGAGCAGTTCTTC. Its protein is CASSQDLLAGGYNEQFF.

This chain links TRBV6-4 with TRBJ2-2, with a possible D match to TRBD1 (5 bases). Trimming took 8 bases from V and 4 from J, leaving 14 bases between them. The CDR3 loop spans 14 amino acids. Germline assignment: CDR1 MRHNA and CDR2 SNTAGT. This chain's CDR3 is CASRRQSLTGELFF. The CDR3 DNA follows: TGTGCCAGCCGTCGACAGAGCCTCACCGGGGAGCTGTTTTTT.

V usage is TRBV5-1 and J usage is TRBJ2-3; tentative D call: TRBD1 (7 bases). The CDR3 length is 14 residues. Germline assignment: CDR1 SGHRS and CDR2 YFSETQ. V lost 2 bases and J 4 bases, leaving 11 bases between the germline ends. CDR3 protein: CASSFSRGADTQYF. CDR3 bases: TGCGCCAGCAGCTTTAGCAGGGGGGCAGATACGCAGTATTTT.

This clone was found a few times. The rearrangement uses TRBV2 and TRBJ1-5; D unclear. Germline V gene lookup returns CDR1 SNHLY and CDR2 FYNNEI. This CDR3 has 14 amino acids. V was cut by 6 bases and J by 7 bases, with 16 bases left in between. The CDR3 nucleotides read TGTGCCAGCAGGGTGGGAGAGGGCCGCCAGCCCCAGCATTTT. This encodes CASRVGEGRQPQHF.

This chain links TRBV27 with TRBJ2-7; TRBD2 matches at 14 bases. Germline V gene sequence: CDR1 MNHEY, CDR2 SMNVEV (reference sequence). V was clipped by 6 bases and J by 6 bases; unmatched bases: 13. The length of the CDR3 is 17 residues. Here the CDR3 reads CASRTPPGLAGEGEQYF. CDR3 sequence (DNA): TGTGCCAGCAGAACACCTCCGGGACTAGCGGGAGAGGGCGAGCAGTACTTC.

V gene TRBV15 combines with J gene TRBJ2-7, with 9 nucleotides matching TRBD2. V was clipped by 1 base and J by 5 bases; unmatched bases: 9. The CDR3 runs 16 residues. Germline V lookup: CDR1 LNHNV, CDR2 YYDKDF (reference sequence). Here the CDR3 reads CATSRGGREGFDEQYF. CDR3 in DNA: TGTGCCACCAGCAGAGGGGGGCGGGAGGGTTTTGACGAGCAGTACTTC.

The genes are TRBV7-5 and TRBJ2-7; TRBD2 reflects the table's D call only, with no check against the DNA. TRBV7-5 is marked as a pseudogene. There are 16 residues in the CDR3. The CDR3 DNA sequence: TGTGCCAGAAGCTTATTCAGCGGGAGTATCGCCTACGAGCAGTACTTC. Protein: CARSLFSGSIAYEQYF.

The genes are TRBV11-2 and TRBJ1-1; the D is unclear. This CDR3 is 12 amino acids long. V lost 2 bases, J lost 5 bases, and 6 bases lay in between. Germline V gives CDR1 SGHAT, CDR2 FQNNGV. CDR3 DNA: TGTGCCAGCAGCTTAAGAGGGACTGAAGCTTTCTTT. Translating gives CASSLRGTEAFF. Based on the CDR3 plus reference TRBV11-2 and TRBJ1-1, the full variable domain is EAGVAQSPRYKIIEKRQSVAFWCNPISGHATLYWYQQILGQGPKLLIQFQNNGVVDDSQLPKDRFSAERLKGVDSTLKIQPAKLEDSAVYLCASSLRGTEAFFGQGTRLTVV.

The chain couples TRBV20-1 to TRBJ2-7; no clear D. V shed 8 bases and J shed 6 bases, with 11 bases lying between them. The CDR3 loop spans 10 amino acids. Germline V gene lookup returns CDR1 DFQATT and CDR2 SNEGSKA (reference sequence). In DNA, the CDR3 is TGCAGTTTCCCTAAGTCCGAGCAGTACTTC. Translated: CSFPKSEQYF.

This sequence joins TRBV15 and TRBJ2-5; no firm D call. CDR3 length equals 13 residues. Looked up from germline, CDR1 is LNHNV and CDR2 is YYDKDF (reference sequence). The ends were cut back, 5 bases at V and 2 bases at J, with 9 bases in the middle. CDR3 in DNA: TGTGCCACCAGCTCTAGTAGGCAAGAGACCCAGTACTTC. Translated, it gives CATSSSRQETQYF. Using reference TRBV15 and TRBJ2-5 for the parts outside the CDR3, the full variable domain is DAMVIQNPRYQVTQFGKPVTLSCSQTLNHNVMYWYQQKSSQAPKLLFHYYDKDFNNEADTPDNFQSRRPNTSFCFLDIRSPGLGDTAMYLCATSSSRQETQYFGPGTRLLVL.

V is TRBV21-1 and J is TRBJ2-7; TRBD2, the table's D call, lacks a check against the DNA. TRBV21-1 is classified as a pseudogene. The CDR3 length is 17 residues. CDR3 nucleotides: TGTGCCAGCAGCAAGGGCCCCGCGGGGGGAAACCCGCGAGAGCAGTACTTC. As protein: CASSKGPAGGNPREQYF.

J is TRBJ2-2 and V is TRBV19; the match to TRBD2 covers 15 bases. The germline V gene has CDR1 LNHDA and CDR2 SQIVND (reference sequence). With 5 bases clipped from V and 6 bases from J, the junction kept 4 bases outside the gene matches. This CDR3 has 16 amino acids. This CDR3 reads CASSHGLAGGAGELFF. The CDR3 DNA sequence: TGTGCCAGTAGTCACGGACTAGCGGGAGGGGCCGGGGAGCTGTTTTTT.

V and J are TRBV28 and TRBJ1-4; D might be TRBD1 (6 bases). The CDR3 contains 14 residues. Trimming pared 6 bases from V and 5 bases from J, leaving 13 bases between. Germline V gene lookup returns CDR1 MDHEN and CDR2 SYDVKM. The CDR3 sequence is CASRTGQMNEKLFF. CDR3 coding DNA: TGTGCCAGCAGAACGGGACAAATGAATGAAAAACTGTTTTTT.

The chain has TRBV9 and TRBJ2-5, with a weak D call TRBD2 (6 bases). This CDR3 region has 13 residues. CDR1 and CDR2 from the germline V gene are SGDLS and YYNGEE. Deletions cut 4 bases from V and 9 bases from J, with 16 bases between. CDR3 coding DNA: TGTGCCAGCAGCCCCCGGCTCTGGAGGGCCCAGTACTTC. Encoded protein: CASSPRLWRAQYF.

The chain has TRBV6-6 and TRBJ2-5; D might be TRBD1 (6 bases). The assigned J gene may be wrong: the sequence end matches TRBJ2-7 better. Per germline, CDR1 MNHNY and CDR2 SVGAGI (reference sequence). This CDR3 region has 11 residues. The CDR3 DNA sequence: TGTGCCAGCAGTCAGGGGAACGAGCAGTACTTC. Translation gives CASSQGNEQYF.

The chain carries TRBV27 and TRBJ1-4, with D possibly being TRBD1 (6 bases). The CDR3 sequence is 14 residues long. The germline V gene encodes CDR1 MNHEY and CDR2 SMNVEV (reference sequence). V gave up 0 bases and J gave up 7 bases, with 9 bases separating them. The CDR3 DNA follows: TGTGCCAGCAGTTTATCAGGACAGCCTGAAAAACTGTTTTTT. Amino acid sequence: CASSLSGQPEKLFF.

The rearrangement links TRBV30 to TRBJ2-1, with D possibly being TRBD2 (6 bases). V was shortened by 2 bases and J by 4 bases, with 9 bases between the two germline ends. This CDR3 has 13 residues. Germline V gene sequence: CDR1 GTSNPN, CDR2 SVGIG (reference sequence). The CDR3 here is CAWSWGLYNEQFF. The CDR3 region has the DNA TGTGCCTGGAGTTGGGGACTTTACAATGAGCAGTTCTTC.

The chain uses TRBV7-3 and TRBJ2-2; D possibly corresponds to TRBD1 (7 bases). This CDR3 comprises 15 residues. V was shortened by 1 base and J by 8 bases, with 14 bases between the two germline ends. Germline V gene data show CDR1 as SGHTA and CDR2 as FQGTGA. In DNA, the CDR3 is TGTGCCAGCAGCTTAAAGGCAGGGGGGACGGGGGAGCTGTTTTTT. The encoded protein is CASSLKAGGTGELFF. The full variable domain, its missing parts supplied by reference TRBV7-3 and TRBJ2-2, is GAGVSQTPSNKVTEKGKYVELRCDPISGHTALYWYRQSLGQGPEFLIYFQGTGAADDSGLPNDRFFAVRPEGSVSTLKIQRTERGDSAVYLCASSLKAGGTGELFFGEGSRLTVL.

The chain has TRBV5-4 and TRBJ2-7, with D possibly TRBD1 on 7 matching bases. CDR3 length: 15 residues. The ends were cut back, 0 bases at V and 6 bases at J, with 16 bases in the middle. Germline V gives CDR1 SGHNT, CDR2 YYREEE (reference sequence). CDR3 DNA sequence: TGTGCCAGCAGCTTGGCAGGGGGGAGAGGGGTCGAGCAGTACTTC. Translated: CASSLAGGRGVEQYF.

In its sample, this clone was seen once. The gene calls are TRBV13 and TRBJ1-1; D perhaps matches TRBD1 (5 bases). V lost 5 bases and J lost 11, with 18 bases in between. The germline V gene has CDR1 PRHDT and CDR2 FYEKMQ (reference sequence). This CDR3 is 13 amino acids long. The CDR3 is CASSDRGGSRAFF. In nucleotides, the CDR3 is TGTGCCAGCAGCGATCGCGGGGGATCCAGGGCTTTCTTT.

This rearrangement joins TRBV15 to TRBJ2-7; 7 bases align to TRBD2. Trimming removed 5 bases from V and 6 bases from J; junction bases left unmatched: 7. The V gene's germline CDR1 is LNHNV and CDR2 YYDKDF (reference sequence). This CDR3 spans 13 amino acids. The CDR3 spells CATSGGVGSEQYF. The CDR3 coding sequence is TGTGCCACCAGCGGGGGGGTGGGCAGCGAGCAGTACTTC.

This clone was seen just once. The chain joins TRBV5-1 to TRBJ2-5; D might be TRBD1 (5 bases). Germline V gives CDR1 SGHRS, CDR2 YFSETQ. This CDR3 region has 13 residues. The V gene lost 0 bases and the J gene lost 2 bases, with 5 bases spanning the gap. Written as DNA, the CDR3 is TGCGCCAGCAGCTTGGACAGGCAAGAGACCCAGTACTTC. Translated: CASSLDRQETQYF.

V gene TRBV4-2 combines with J gene TRBJ2-7, with 8 bases aligning to TRBD1. The V segment lost 0 bases and the J segment 7 bases; nucleotides outside the gene matches: 8. This CDR3 spans 15 amino acids. Per the germline V gene, CDR1 is LGHNA and CDR2 is YNFKEQ. The CDR3 bases are TGTGCCAGCAGCCAAGAGTGGGGCAGGGGGCGGGAGCAGTACTTC. Translation gives CASSQEWGRGREQYF.

This chain links TRBV27 with TRBJ2-3; 9 positions match TRBD2. CDR3 size: 15 residues. From germline, CDR1 is MNHEY and CDR2 SMNVEV (reference sequence). Trimming cost V 3 bases and J 9 bases; bases outside gene matches: 10. The CDR3 sequence is CASSFEAGGSSTQYF. The DNA of the CDR3 is TGTGCCAGCAGTTTTGAAGCGGGAGGTTCGTCGACGCAGTATTTT.

This rearrangement joins TRBV19 to TRBJ1-5; D is uncertain. Germline V CDR1 and CDR2: LNHDA, SQIVND (reference sequence). V was pared by 6 bases and J by 6 bases, with 9 bases between. The CDR3 has 12 amino acids. The DNA for the CDR3 is TGTGCCAGTAGAGAACAAACTCAGCCCCAGCATTTT. Its translation: CASREQTQPQHF. Drawing the rest from reference TRBV19 and TRBJ1-5, the complete variable domain is DGGITQSPKYLFRKEGQNVTLSCEQNLNHDAMYWYRQDPGQGLRLIYYSQIVNDFQKGDIAEGYSVSREKKESFPLTVTSAQKNPTAFYLCASREQTQPQHFGDGTRLSIL.